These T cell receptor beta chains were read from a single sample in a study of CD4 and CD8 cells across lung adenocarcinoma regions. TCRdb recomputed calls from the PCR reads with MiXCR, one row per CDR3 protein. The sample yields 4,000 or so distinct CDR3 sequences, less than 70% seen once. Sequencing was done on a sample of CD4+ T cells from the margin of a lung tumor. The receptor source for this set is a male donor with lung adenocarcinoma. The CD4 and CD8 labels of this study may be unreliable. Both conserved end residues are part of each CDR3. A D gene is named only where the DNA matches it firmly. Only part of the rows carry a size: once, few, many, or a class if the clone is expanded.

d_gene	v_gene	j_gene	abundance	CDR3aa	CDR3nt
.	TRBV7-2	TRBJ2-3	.	CASSLRPATDTQYF	TGTGCCAGCAGTTTAAGACCGGCCACAGATACGCAGTATTTT
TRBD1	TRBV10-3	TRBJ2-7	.	CATGTGSVYEQYF	TGTGCCACAGGGACAGGGTCCGTTTACGAGCAGTACTTC
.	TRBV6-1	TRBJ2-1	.	CASSVGQEREQFF	TGTGCCAGCAGTGTGGGACAAGAGCGTGAGCAGTTCTTC
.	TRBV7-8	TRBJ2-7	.	CASSRPRNEQYF	TGTGCCAGCAGCAGGCCCCGTAACGAGCAGTACTTC
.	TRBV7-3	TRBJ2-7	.	CASSLTGSSSYEQYF	TGTGCCAGCAGCTTAACGGGATCCAGCTCTTACGAGCAGTACTTC
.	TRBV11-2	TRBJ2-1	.	CASSLEQGEQFF	TGTGCCAGCAGCTTAGAACAGGGTGAGCAGTTCTTC
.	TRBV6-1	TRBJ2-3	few	CASTRAGGDTQYF	TGTGCCAGCACGAGGGCCGGGGGAGATACGCAGTATTTT
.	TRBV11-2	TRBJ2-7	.	CASSSEALAIEQYF	TGTGCCAGCAGCTCAGAGGCTCTAGCGATCGAGCAGTACTTC
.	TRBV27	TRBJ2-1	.	CASSPVARGEQFF	TGTGCCAGCAGTCCCGTAGCCCGGGGTGAGCAGTTCTTC
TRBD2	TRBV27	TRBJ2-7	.	CAGSGGPDPDTQYF	TGTGCGGGCAGCGGGGGCCCTGACCCAGATACGCAGTACTTC
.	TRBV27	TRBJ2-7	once	CASSSRGAVGEQYF	TGTGCCAGCAGTTCCAGGGGAGCAGTGGGGGAGCAGTACTTC
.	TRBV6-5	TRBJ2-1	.	CASSYSHPTYNEQFF	TGTGCCAGCAGTTACAGTCATCCTACCTACAATGAGCAGTTCTTC
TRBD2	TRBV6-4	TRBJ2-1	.	CASSSFGTSGYNEQFF	TGTGCCAGCAGCTCCTTTGGGACTAGCGGCTACAATGAGCAGTTCTTC
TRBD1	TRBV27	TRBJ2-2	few	CASRPTGQDGELFF	TGTGCCAGCAGACCTACAGGACAGGACGGGGAGCTGTTTTTT
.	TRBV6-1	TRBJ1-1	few	CASIPPGPRTEAFF	TGTGCCAGCATCCCCCCGGGGCCCCGCACTGAAGCTTTCTTT
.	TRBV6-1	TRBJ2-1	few	CASSRQWSEQFF	TGTGCCAGCAGCAGGCAGTGGAGCGAGCAGTTCTTC
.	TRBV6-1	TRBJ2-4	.	CASSETQGVAKNIQYF	TGTGCCAGCAGTGAAACACAGGGTGTAGCCAAAAACATTCAGTACTTC
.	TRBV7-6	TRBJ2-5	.	CASSSGETQYF	TGTGCCAGCAGCTCGGGGGAGACCCAGTACTTC
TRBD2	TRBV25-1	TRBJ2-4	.	CASSAAAGGAKDIQYF	TGTGCCAGCAGTGCGGCGGCGGGGGGGGCCAAAGATATTCAGTACTTC
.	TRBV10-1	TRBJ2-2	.	CASSELIGGEDTGELFF	TGCGCCAGCAGCGAGCTGATCGGAGGGGAGGACACCGGGGAGCTGTTTTTT
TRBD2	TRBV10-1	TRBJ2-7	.	CASSPSGATDTQYF	TGCGCCAGCAGTCCTAGCGGGGCAACAGATACGCAGTACTTC
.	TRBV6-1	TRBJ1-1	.	CASQGRGNTEAFF	TGTGCCAGCCAGGGAAGGGGGAACACTGAAGCTTTCTTT
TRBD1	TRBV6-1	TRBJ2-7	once	CASTGTGRDEQYF	TGTGCCAGCACCGGGACAGGGAGGGACGAGCAGTACTTC
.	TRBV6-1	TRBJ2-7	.	CASSEEGWGPTLSSYEQYF	TGTGCCAGCAGTGAAGAGGGGTGGGGGCCCACCCTTAGCTCCTACGAGCAGTACTTC
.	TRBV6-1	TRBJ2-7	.	CASSEIGGASYEQYF	TGTGCCAGCAGTGAAATAGGGGGTGCCTCCTACGAGCAGTACTTC
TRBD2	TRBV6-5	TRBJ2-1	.	CASSYSWGGSSYNEQFF	TGTGCCAGCAGTTACTCATGGGGGGGAAGCTCCTACAATGAGCAGTTCTTC
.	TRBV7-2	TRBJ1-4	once	CASSFYSREKLFF	TGTGCCAGCAGCTTTTACAGCAGGGAAAAACTGTTTTTT
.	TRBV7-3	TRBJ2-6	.	CASTQLSTISGANVLTF	TGTGCCAGCACCCAACTATCGACAATTTCTGGGGCCAACGTCCTGACTTTC
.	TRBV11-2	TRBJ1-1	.	CASSLTQNTEAFF	TGTGCCAGCAGCTTAACTCAGAACACTGAAGCTTTCTTT
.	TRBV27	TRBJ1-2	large	CASSLVGGPGGYTF	TGTGCCAGCAGTTTAGTTGGGGGCCCCGGAGGCTACACCTTC
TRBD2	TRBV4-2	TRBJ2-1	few	CASSQGDLAVNEQFF	TGTGCCAGCAGCCAAGGGGATCTAGCGGTCAATGAGCAGTTCTTC
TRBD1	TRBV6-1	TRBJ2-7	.	CASSVEGGLYEQYF	TGTGCCAGCAGTGTGGAAGGGGGCCTCTACGAGCAGTACTTC
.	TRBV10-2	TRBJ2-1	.	CASIGLPNNEQFF	TGCGCCAGCATAGGACTGCCAAACAATGAGCAGTTCTTC
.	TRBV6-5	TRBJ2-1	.	CASSLRGEQLF	TGTGCCAGCAGTTTAAGGGGCGAGCAGCTCTTC
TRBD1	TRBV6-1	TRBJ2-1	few	CASSVEQGAGYEQFF	TGTGCCAGCAGTGTGGAACAGGGGGCGGGATATGAGCAGTTCTTC
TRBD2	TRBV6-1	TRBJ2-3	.	CASSLGLAGAADTQYF	TGTGCCAGCAGTCTCGGACTAGCGGGAGCTGCAGATACGCAGTATTTT
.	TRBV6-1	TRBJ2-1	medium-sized	CASSEGRAPRYEQFF	TGTGCCAGCAGTGAGGGCAGGGCCCCTAGGTATGAGCAGTTCTTC
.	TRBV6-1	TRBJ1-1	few	CASSEQDFTEAFF	TGTGCCAGCAGTGAACAGGATTTCACTGAAGCTTTCTTT
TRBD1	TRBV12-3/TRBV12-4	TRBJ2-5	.	CASSLGQGAKETQYF	TGTGCCAGCAGCCTCGGACAGGGGGCTAAAGAGACCCAGTACTTC
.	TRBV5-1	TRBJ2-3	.	CASSLARTDTQYF	TGCGCCAGCAGCTTGGCGAGAACAGATACGCAGTATTTT
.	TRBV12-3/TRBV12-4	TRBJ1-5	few	CASSFQAYQPQHF	TGTGCCAGCAGTTTTCAGGCTTATCAGCCCCAGCATTTT
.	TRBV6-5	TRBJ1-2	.	CASSYMSPRGYTF	TGTGCCAGCAGTTATATGTCCCCCCGAGGCTACACCTTC
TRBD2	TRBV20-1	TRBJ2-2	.	CSARLGTSGSNTGELFF	TGCAGTGCTAGACTGGGGACTAGCGGGAGTAACACCGGGGAGCTGTTTTTT
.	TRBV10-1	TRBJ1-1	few	CASPLWCTFRDTEAFF	TGCGCCAGCCCCCTATGGTGCACTTTCAGGGACACTGAAGCTTTCTTT
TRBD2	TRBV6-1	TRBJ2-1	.	CASSEGILAGDNEQFF	TGTGCCAGCAGTGAAGGAATCCTAGCGGGGGACAATGAGCAGTTCTTC
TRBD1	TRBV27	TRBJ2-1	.	CASSTPDRVLYNEQFF	TGTGCCAGCAGTACTCCGGACAGGGTACTCTACAATGAGCAGTTCTTC
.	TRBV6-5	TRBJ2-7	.	CASSYWWDTTPCSYVQYF	TGTGCCAGCAGTTATTGGTGGGACACAACTCCTTGCTCCTACGTCCAGTACTTC
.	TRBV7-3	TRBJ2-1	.	CASSTGEGSTGEQFF	TGTGCCAGCAGCACGGGGGAAGGGAGCACGGGGGAGCAGTTCTTC
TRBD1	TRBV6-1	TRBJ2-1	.	CASTVRQGRDNEQFF	TGTGCCAGCACAGTACGACAGGGAAGGGACAATGAGCAGTTCTTC
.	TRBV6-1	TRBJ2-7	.	CASSPRQGPYEQYF	TGTGCCAGCAGTCCCCGGCAGGGCCCCTACGAGCAGTACTTC
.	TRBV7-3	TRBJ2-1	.	CASSLTSDYNEQFF	TGTGCCAGCAGCTTAACTAGCGACTACAATGAGCAGTTCTTC
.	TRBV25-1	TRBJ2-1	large	CASSSSGDEQFF	TGTGCCAGCAGTTCGTCAGGAGATGAGCAGTTCTTC
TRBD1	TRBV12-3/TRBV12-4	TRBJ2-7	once	CASSLFGTETYEQYF	TGTGCCAGCAGTTTATTCGGGACAGAGACCTACGAGCAGTACTTC
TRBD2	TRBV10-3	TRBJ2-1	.	CASRLAASYNEQFF	TGTGCCTCCCGACTAGCGGCGTCCTACAATGAGCAGTTCTTC
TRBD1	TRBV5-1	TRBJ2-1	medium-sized	CASSATGGNNEQFF	TGCGCCAGCAGCGCGACAGGGGGGAACAATGAGCAGTTCTTC
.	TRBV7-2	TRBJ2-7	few	CASSPQGSAGHSYEQYF	TGTGCCAGCAGCCCCCAAGGGTCCGCGGGACACTCCTACGAGCAGTACTTC